The rows below give T cell receptor beta chains drawn from one sample of a study of type 1 and type 2 diabetes patients. TCRdb independently ran MiXCR on the multiplex PCR reads; one entry per CDR3 protein. The table lists under 300,000 distinct CDR3 sequences, approximately 50% of them singletons. What was sequenced was peripheral blood mononuclear cells (PBMCs). The receptors stem from a man aged 18 to 29 with type 2 diabetes. Each CDR3 is given with its conserved first and last residue. Fields, in order: clone size, D gene, J gene, V gene, CDR3 DNA, CDR3 protein. D genes are given only for firm matches. Expanded clones get a size class; other rows say once, few or many, or leave the size out.

NA NA TRBJ1-1 TRBV6-5 TGTGCCAGCAGTTACACGGGACTTAACACTGAAGCTTTCTTT CASSYTGLNTEAFF
NA TRBD2 TRBJ2-7 TRBV7-2 TGTGCCAGCAGCACCTTACCCCCAAGCGGGGCCAGCACCTACGAGCAGTACTTC CASSTLPPSGASTYEQYF
NA NA TRBJ2-3 TRBV12-3/TRBV12-4 TGTGCCAGCAGTCGCAGAGTTACTAGCACAGATACGCAGTATTTT CASSRRVTSTDTQYF
NA NA TRBJ1-4 TRBV9 TGTGCCAGCAGCCTATCGCCGGTGGGGGAAAAACTGTTTTTT CASSLSPVGEKLFF
NA TRBD1 TRBJ2-5 TRBV19 TGTGCCAGCAGCCGAGGACAGGGCTCGGGAGAGACCCAGTACTTC CASSRGQGSGETQYF
NA TRBD2 TRBJ2-2 TRBV19 TGTGCCTCCAGGACTAGCGGGAGGGCCGCGGGGGAGCTGTTTTTT CASRTSGRAAGELFF
NA TRBD1 TRBJ1-1 TRBV20-1 TGCAGTGCTAGAGAGCTCGGCGGACAGGGAAACACTGAAGCTTTCTTT CSARELGGQGNTEAFF
NA NA TRBJ1-1 TRBV6-5 TGTGCCAGCAGCCCGTGGGATAGCACTGAAGCTTTCTTT CASSPWDSTEAFF
NA NA TRBJ1-3 TRBV20-1 TGCAGTGCTAAAAGCGAAAACACCATATATTTT CSAKSENTIYF
few TRBD1 TRBJ2-3 TRBV7-3 TGTGCCAGCAGCTCAACAGGGGGCTACACAGATACGCAGTATTTT CASSSTGGYTDTQYF
few TRBD1 TRBJ2-7 TRBV5-1 TGCGCCAGCAGGAGGACAGGGTCGGACTACGAGCAGTACTTC CASRRTGSDYEQYF
NA TRBD1 TRBJ2-7 TRBV19 TGTGCCAGCGGGACAGGGATCTACGAGCAGTACTTC CASGTGIYEQYF
NA NA TRBJ1-1 TRBV5-1 TGTGCCAGCAGCCTTTTGCACACTGAAGCTTTCTTT CASSLLHTEAFF
NA NA TRBJ1-3 TRBV10-2 TGCGCCAGCAGATTGGACGGCGCTTACTCTGGAAACACCATATATTTT CASRLDGAYSGNTIYF
NA TRBD1 TRBJ1-5 TRBV6-4 TGTGCCAGCAGCAAAGCGGACAGGACAACGGATAGCAATCAGCCCCAGCATTTT CASSKADRTTDSNQPQHF
NA NA TRBJ1-6 TRBV7-9 TGTGCCAGCAGCGATCAGGTGAATTCACCCCTCCACTTT CASSDQVNSPLHF